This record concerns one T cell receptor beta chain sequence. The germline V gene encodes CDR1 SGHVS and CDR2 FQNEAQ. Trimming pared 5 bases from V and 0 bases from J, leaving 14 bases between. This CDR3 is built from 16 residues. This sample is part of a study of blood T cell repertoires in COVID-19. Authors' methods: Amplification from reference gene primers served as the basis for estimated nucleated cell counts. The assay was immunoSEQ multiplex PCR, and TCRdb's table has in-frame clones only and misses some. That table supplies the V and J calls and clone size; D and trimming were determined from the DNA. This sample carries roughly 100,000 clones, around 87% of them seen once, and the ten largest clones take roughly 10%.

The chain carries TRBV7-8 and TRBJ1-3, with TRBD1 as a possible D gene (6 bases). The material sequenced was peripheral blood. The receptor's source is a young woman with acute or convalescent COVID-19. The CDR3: CASSLADSYSGNTIYF. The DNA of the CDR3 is TGTGCCAGCAGCCTTGCGGACAGTTACTCTGGAAACACCATATATTTT.